This T cell receptor beta chain was sequenced during a study of beta chain features in type 1 diabetes. This clone was seen many times. Its antigen is as yet unknown. Isolated RNA was reverse transcribed in full, so expressed TCRB transcripts were sequenced. Method: immunoSEQ multiplex PCR; TCRdb's copy keeps in-frame clones and lacks some. The sample yields about 290,000 clones, about 8% seen once. Study outcomes and limitations: For Type 1 diabetes patients, all four CD4+ subsets carried TCRB CDR3s that were moderately but significantly shorter.

The CDR3 length is 11 residues. Germline values: CDR1 SNHLY, CDR2 FYNNEI. Trimming cost V 4 bases and J 8 bases, with 8 bases left between them. The V call is TRBV2, the J call TRBJ1-1; D remains unclear. The sample taken for sequencing was central memory CD4+ T cells from blood. The receptor comes from a woman younger than 35 in good health. The CDR3 here is CASSGLGEAFF. The CDR3 nucleotides read TGTGCCAGCAGTGGTTTAGGAGAAGCTTTCTTT.